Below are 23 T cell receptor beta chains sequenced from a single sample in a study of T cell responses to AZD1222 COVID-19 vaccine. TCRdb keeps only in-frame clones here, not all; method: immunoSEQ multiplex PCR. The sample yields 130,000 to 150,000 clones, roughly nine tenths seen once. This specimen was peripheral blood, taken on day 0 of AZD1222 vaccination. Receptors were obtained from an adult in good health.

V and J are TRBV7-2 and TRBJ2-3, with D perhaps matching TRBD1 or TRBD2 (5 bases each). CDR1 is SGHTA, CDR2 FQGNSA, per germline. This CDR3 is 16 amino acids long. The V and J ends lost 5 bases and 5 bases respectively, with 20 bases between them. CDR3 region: CASSARDRGRGDTQYF. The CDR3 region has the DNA TGTGCCAGCAGCGCCAGGGACCGGGGCCGTGGAGATACGCAGTATTTT. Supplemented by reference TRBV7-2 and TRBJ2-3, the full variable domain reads GAGVSQSPSNKVTEKGKDVELRCDPISGHTALYWYRQSLGQGLEFLIYFQGNSAPDKSGLPSDRFSAERTGGSVSTLTIQRTQQEDSAVYLCASSARDRGRGDTQYFGPGTRLTVL.

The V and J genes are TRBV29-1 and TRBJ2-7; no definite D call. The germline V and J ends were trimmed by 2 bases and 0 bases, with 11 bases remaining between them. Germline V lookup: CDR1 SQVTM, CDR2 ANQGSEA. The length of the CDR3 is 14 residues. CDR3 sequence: CSVEMAASSYEQYF. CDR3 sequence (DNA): TGCAGCGTTGAAATGGCGGCCAGCTCCTACGAGCAGTACTTC.

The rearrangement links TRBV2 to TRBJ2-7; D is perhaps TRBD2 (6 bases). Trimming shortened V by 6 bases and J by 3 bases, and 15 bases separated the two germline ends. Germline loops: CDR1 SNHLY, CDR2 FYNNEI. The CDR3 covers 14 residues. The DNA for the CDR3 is TGTGCCAGCAGAGGAACTAGGAGGGTCTACGAGCAGTACTTC. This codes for CASRGTRRVYEQYF.

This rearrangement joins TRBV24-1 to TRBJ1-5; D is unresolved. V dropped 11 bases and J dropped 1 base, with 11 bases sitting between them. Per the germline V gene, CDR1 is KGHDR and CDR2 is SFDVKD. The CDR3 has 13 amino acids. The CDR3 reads CAISPGSNQPQHF. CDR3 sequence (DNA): TGTGCCATTTCACCGGGAAGCAATCAGCCCCAGCATTTT.

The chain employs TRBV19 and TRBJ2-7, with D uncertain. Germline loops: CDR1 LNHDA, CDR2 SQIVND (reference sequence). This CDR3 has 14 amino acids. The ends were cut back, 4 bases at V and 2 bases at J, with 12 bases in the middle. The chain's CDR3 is CASSRAPGAYEQYF. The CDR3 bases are TGTGCCAGTAGTAGGGCCCCCGGAGCCTACGAGCAGTACTTC.

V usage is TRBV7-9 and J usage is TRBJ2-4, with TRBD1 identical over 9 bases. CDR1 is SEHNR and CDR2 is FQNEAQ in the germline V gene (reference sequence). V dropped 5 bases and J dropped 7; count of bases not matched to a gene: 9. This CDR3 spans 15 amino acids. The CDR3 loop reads CASSTRTGDSNIQYF. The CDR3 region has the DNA TGTGCCAGCAGCACCCGGACAGGGGATTCGAACATTCAGTACTTC.

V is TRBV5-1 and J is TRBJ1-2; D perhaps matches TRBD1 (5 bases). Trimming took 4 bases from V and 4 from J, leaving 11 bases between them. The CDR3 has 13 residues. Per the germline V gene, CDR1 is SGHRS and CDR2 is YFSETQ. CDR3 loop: CASSPDRSYGYTF. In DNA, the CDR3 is TGCGCCAGCAGCCCCGACAGAAGCTATGGCTACACCTTC.

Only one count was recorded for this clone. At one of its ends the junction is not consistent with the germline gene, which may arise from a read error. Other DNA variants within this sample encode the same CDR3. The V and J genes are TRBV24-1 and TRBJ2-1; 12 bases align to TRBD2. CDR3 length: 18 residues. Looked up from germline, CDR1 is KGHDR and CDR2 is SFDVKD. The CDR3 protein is CATSDPGLAGINYNEQFF. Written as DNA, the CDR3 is TGTGCCACCAGTGACCCGGGACTAGCGGGCATAAACTACAATGAGCAATTCTTC.

CDR3 coding DNA: TGTGCCAGCAGTACCCATCCCACTGAAGCTTTCTTT. Protein: CASSTHPTEAFF. J is TRBJ1-1 and V is TRBV28, with D hard to call. The CDR3 extends over 12 amino acids. V was trimmed by 5 bases and J by 4 bases, leaving 8 bases between them. Germline values: CDR1 MDHEN, CDR2 SYDVKM.

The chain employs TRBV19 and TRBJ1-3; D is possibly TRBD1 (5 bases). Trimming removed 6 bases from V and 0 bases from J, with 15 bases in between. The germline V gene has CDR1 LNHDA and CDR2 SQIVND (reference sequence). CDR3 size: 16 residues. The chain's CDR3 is CASSFLQGVSGNTIYF. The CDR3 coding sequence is TGTGCCAGTAGCTTCCTTCAGGGAGTCTCTGGAAACACCATATATTTT.

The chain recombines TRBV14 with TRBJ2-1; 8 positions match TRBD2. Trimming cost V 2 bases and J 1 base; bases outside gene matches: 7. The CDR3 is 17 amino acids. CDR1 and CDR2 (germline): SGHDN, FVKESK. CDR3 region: CASSQSLRGRSYNEQFF. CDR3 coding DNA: TGTGCCAGCAGCCAAAGCTTACGCGGGAGGTCCTACAATGAGCAGTTCTTC. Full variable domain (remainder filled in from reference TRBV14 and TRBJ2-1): EAGVTQFPSHSVIEKGQTVTLRCDPISGHDNLYWYRRVMGKEIKFLLHFVKESKQDESGMPNNRFLAERTGGTYSTLKVQPAELEDSGVYFCASSQSLRGRSYNEQFFGPGTRLTVL.

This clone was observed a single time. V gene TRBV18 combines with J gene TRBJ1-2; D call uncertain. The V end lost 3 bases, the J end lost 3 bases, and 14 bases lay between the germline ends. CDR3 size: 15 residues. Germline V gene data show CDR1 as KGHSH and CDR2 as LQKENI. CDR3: CASSPSLPVYYGYTF. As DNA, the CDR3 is TGTGCCAGCTCACCTTCGTTACCCGTCTACTATGGCTACACCTTC.

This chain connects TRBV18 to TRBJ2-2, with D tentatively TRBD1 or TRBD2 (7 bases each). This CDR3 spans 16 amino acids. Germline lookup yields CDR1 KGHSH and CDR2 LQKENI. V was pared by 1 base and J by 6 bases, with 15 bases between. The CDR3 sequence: CASSPRGQRDPGELFF. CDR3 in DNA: TGTGCCAGCTCACCACGGGGACAGCGGGACCCCGGGGAGCTGTTTTTT.

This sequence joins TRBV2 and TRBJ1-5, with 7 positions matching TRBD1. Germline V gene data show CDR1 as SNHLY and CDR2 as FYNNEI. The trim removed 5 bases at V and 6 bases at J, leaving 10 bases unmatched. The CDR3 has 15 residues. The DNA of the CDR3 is TGTGCCAGCAGTCTTGAACAGGGGCGAGTTCAGCCCCAGCATTTT. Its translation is CASSLEQGRVQPQHF.

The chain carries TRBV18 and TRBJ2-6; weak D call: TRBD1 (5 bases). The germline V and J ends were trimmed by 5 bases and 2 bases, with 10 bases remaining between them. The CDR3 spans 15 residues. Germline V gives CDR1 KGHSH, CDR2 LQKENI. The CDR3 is CASSATEAGANVLTF. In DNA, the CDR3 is TGTGCCAGCTCAGCGACAGAGGCTGGGGCCAACGTCCTGACTTTC.

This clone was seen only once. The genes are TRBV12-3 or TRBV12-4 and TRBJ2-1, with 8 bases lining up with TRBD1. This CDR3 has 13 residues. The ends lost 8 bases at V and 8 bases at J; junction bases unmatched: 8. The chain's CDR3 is CASGRMTGDEQFF. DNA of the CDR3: TGTGCCAGCGGCCGCATGACAGGGGATGAGCAGTTCTTC.

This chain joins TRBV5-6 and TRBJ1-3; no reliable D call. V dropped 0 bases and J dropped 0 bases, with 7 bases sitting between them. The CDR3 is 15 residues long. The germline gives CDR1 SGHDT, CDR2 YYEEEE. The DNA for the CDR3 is TGTGCCAGCAGCTTGGAGGGCAGCTCTGGAAACACCATATATTTT. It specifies CASSLEGSSGNTIYF.

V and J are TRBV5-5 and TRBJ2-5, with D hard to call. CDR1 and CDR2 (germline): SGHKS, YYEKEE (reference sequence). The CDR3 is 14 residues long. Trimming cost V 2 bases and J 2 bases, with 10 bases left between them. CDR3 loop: CASSFVDPQETQYF. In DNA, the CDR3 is TGTGCCAGCAGCTTCGTCGACCCACAAGAGACCCAGTACTTC.

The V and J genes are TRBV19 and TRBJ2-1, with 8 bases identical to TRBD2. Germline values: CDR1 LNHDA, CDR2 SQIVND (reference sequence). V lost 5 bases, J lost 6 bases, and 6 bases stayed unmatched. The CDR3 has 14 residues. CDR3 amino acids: CASSQAGVPNEQFF. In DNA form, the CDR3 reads TGTGCCAGTAGTCAAGCGGGAGTCCCCAATGAGCAGTTCTTC. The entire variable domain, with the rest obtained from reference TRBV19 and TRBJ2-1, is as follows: DGGITQSPKYLFRKEGQNVTLSCEQNLNHDAMYWYRQDPGQGLRLIYYSQIVNDFQKGDIAEGYSVSREKKESFPLTVTSAQKNPTAFYLCASSQAGVPNEQFFGPGTRLTVL.

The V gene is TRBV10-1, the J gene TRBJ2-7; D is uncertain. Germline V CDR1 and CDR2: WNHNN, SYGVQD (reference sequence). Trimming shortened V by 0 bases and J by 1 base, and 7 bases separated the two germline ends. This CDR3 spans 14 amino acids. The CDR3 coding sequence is TGCGCCAGCAGTGAGTCGGGCACTTCCTACGAGCAGTACTTC. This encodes CASSESGTSYEQYF.

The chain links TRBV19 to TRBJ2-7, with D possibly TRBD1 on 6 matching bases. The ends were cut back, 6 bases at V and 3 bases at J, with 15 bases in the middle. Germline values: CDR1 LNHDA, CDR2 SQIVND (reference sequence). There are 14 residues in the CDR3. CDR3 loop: CASRPRQGRYEQYF. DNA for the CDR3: TGTGCCAGTAGACCCCGCCAGGGGCGCTACGAGCAGTACTTC.

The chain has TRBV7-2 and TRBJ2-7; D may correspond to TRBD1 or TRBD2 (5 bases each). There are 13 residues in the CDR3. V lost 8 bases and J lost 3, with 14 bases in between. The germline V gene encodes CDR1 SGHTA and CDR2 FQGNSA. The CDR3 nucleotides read TGTGCCAGCGGTCTCCGGGACCTCTACGAGCAGTACTTC. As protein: CASGLRDLYEQYF.

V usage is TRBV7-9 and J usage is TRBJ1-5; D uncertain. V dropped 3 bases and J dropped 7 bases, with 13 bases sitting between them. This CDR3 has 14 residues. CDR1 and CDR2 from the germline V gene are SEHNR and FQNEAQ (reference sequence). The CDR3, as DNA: TGTGCCAGCAGCTTTTCCGTCGGGAGGCAGCCCCAGCATTTT. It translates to CASSFSVGRQPQHF.